These T cell receptor beta chains were read from a single sample in a study of metastatic and nonmetastatic thyroid tumors. TCRdb re-clonotyped the PCR reads through MiXCR. The table lists 30,000 to 45,000 clones, 28% of them singletons, with under 13% in the top ten. Sequenced input: blood. The receptors here all came from a male donor with papillary thyroid cancer or a benign thyroid nodule (not recorded which). Some clones in this sample may be carry-over from other donors' samples. Each CDR3 is given with its conserved first and last residue. The order of the fields is J gene, V gene, clone size, D gene, CDR3 protein, CDR3 DNA. D genes are given only for firm matches. Clone size is given for some rows only: seen once, a few or many times, or a class if the clone is expanded.

j_call: TRBJ2-7; v_call: TRBV20-1; clone_size: NA; d_call: TRBD2; cdr3_aa: CSARVWASGKGYEQYF; cdr3_nt: TGCAGTGCTAGAGTCTGGGCTAGCGGGAAAGGGTACGAGCAGTACTTC
j_call: TRBJ2-3; v_call: TRBV6-1; clone_size: many; d_call: TRBD2; cdr3_aa: CASRPLAGGSDTQYF; cdr3_nt: TGTGCCAGCAGGCCCCTAGCGGGAGGGTCAGATACGCAGTATTTT
j_call: TRBJ2-7; v_call: TRBV7-3; clone_size: NA; d_call: TRBD1; cdr3_aa: CASSLRGGTGYYEQYF; cdr3_nt: TGTGCCAGCAGCTTAAGGGGCGGGACAGGTTACTACGAGCAGTACTTC
j_call: TRBJ1-5; v_call: TRBV5-1; clone_size: NA; d_call: NA; cdr3_aa: CASSPGGTDGNQPQHF; cdr3_nt: TGCGCCAGCAGCCCTGGCGGGACGGACGGCAATCAGCCCCAGCATTTT
j_call: TRBJ2-7; v_call: TRBV5-5; clone_size: NA; d_call: NA; cdr3_aa: CASRQTRDLTYEQYF; cdr3_nt: TGTGCCAGCAGACAGACCCGGGACCTCACCTACGAGCAGTACTTC
j_call: TRBJ1-1; v_call: TRBV20-1; clone_size: few; d_call: NA; cdr3_aa: CSARFSSASYAEAFF; cdr3_nt: TGCAGTGCTAGATTCTCCTCGGCGTCTTACGCTGAAGCTTTCTTT
j_call: TRBJ2-1; v_call: TRBV12-3/TRBV12-4; clone_size: NA; d_call: NA; cdr3_aa: CASSSQDEQFF; cdr3_nt: TGTGCCAGCAGTTCGCAAGATGAGCAGTTCTTC
j_call: TRBJ1-1; v_call: TRBV6-1; clone_size: medium-sized; d_call: NA; cdr3_aa: CASAAMDSTEAFF; cdr3_nt: TGTGCCAGCGCGGCGATGGATTCCACTGAAGCTTTCTTT
j_call: TRBJ1-2; v_call: TRBV5-1; clone_size: NA; d_call: TRBD1; cdr3_aa: CASSLVVGTGYGYTF; cdr3_nt: TGCGCCAGCAGCTTGGTCGTTGGGACAGGGTATGGCTACACCTTC
j_call: TRBJ2-5; v_call: TRBV18; clone_size: NA; d_call: NA; cdr3_aa: CASSPPAGWETQYF; cdr3_nt: TGTGCCAGCTCACCACCGGCAGGCTGGGAGACCCAGTACTTC
j_call: TRBJ1-2; v_call: TRBV10-3; clone_size: NA; d_call: NA; cdr3_aa: CAISETQDYGYTF; cdr3_nt: TGTGCCATCAGTGAAACCCAAGACTATGGCTACACCTTC
j_call: TRBJ2-7; v_call: TRBV6-1; clone_size: few; d_call: NA; cdr3_aa: CASSRQASSYEQYF; cdr3_nt: TGTGCCAGCAGTCGACAGGCAAGCTCCTACGAGCAGTACTTC
j_call: TRBJ1-2; v_call: TRBV6-1; clone_size: few; d_call: TRBD1; cdr3_aa: CASSEVGQGAYTF; cdr3_nt: TGTGCCAGCAGTGAAGTGGGACAGGGGGCCTACACCTTC
j_call: TRBJ1-2; v_call: TRBV5-1; clone_size: few; d_call: TRBD1; cdr3_aa: CASSPGGAAGYTF; cdr3_nt: TGCGCCAGCAGCCCAGGGGGCGCGGCGGGCTACACCTTC
j_call: TRBJ2-2; v_call: TRBV20-1; clone_size: NA; d_call: NA; cdr3_aa: CSAEVTGELFF; cdr3_nt: TGCAGTGCAGAGGTAACCGGGGAGCTGTTTTTT
j_call: TRBJ1-3; v_call: TRBV7-6; clone_size: NA; d_call: TRBD1; cdr3_aa: CASSPGTGYGNTIYF; cdr3_nt: TGTGCCAGCAGCCCGGGGACAGGGTATGGAAACACCATATATTTT
j_call: TRBJ2-3; v_call: TRBV24-1; clone_size: many; d_call: NA; cdr3_aa: CATSDWRDTQYF; cdr3_nt: TGTGCCACCAGTGATTGGAGAGATACGCAGTATTTT
j_call: TRBJ2-7; v_call: TRBV6-1; clone_size: NA; d_call: NA; cdr3_aa: CASRRQGALAGYEQYF; cdr3_nt: TGTGCCAGCCGTAGACAGGGTGCCCTCGCGGGGTACGAGCAGTACTTC
j_call: TRBJ1-3; v_call: TRBV28; clone_size: many; d_call: TRBD1; cdr3_aa: CASSIDRVRNTIYF; cdr3_nt: TGTGCCAGCAGTATTGACAGGGTTAGAAACACCATATATTTT
j_call: TRBJ1-2; v_call: TRBV10-3; clone_size: many; d_call: TRBD1; cdr3_aa: CAIRAGTGSYGYTF; cdr3_nt: TGTGCCATCAGAGCCGGGACAGGAAGCTATGGCTACACCTTC
j_call: TRBJ1-5; v_call: TRBV6-5; clone_size: many; d_call: NA; cdr3_aa: CASSYSGSNQPQHF; cdr3_nt: TGTGCCAGCAGTTACTCGGGAAGCAATCAGCCCCAGCATTTT
j_call: TRBJ2-1; v_call: TRBV27; clone_size: NA; d_call: TRBD2; cdr3_aa: CASRTSGTYNEQFF; cdr3_nt: TGTGCCAGCCGGACTAGCGGGACATACAATGAGCAGTTCTTC
j_call: TRBJ2-7; v_call: TRBV5-1; clone_size: few; d_call: TRBD1; cdr3_aa: CASSLVGGHEQYF; cdr3_nt: TGCGCCAGCAGCTTGGTAGGGGGCCACGAGCAGTACTTC
j_call: TRBJ1-1; v_call: TRBV3-1; clone_size: NA; d_call: TRBD1; cdr3_aa: CASSQDYDREAFF; cdr3_nt: TGTGCCAGCAGCCAAGACTACGACAGGGAGGCTTTCTTT
j_call: TRBJ1-2; v_call: TRBV6-2/TRBV6-3; clone_size: NA; d_call: NA; cdr3_aa: CASSSSSLTAFDGYTF; cdr3_nt: TGTGCCAGCAGTTCCTCTAGCCTCACAGCTTTCGATGGCTACACCTTC
j_call: TRBJ2-7; v_call: TRBV6-5; clone_size: many; d_call: NA; cdr3_aa: CASSYSAGSSYEQYF; cdr3_nt: TGTGCCAGCAGTTACTCCGCGGGGAGCTCCTACGAGCAGTACTTC
j_call: TRBJ1-1; v_call: TRBV12-3/TRBV12-4; clone_size: many; d_call: TRBD1; cdr3_aa: CASSLTGGGNTEAFF; cdr3_nt: TGTGCCAGCAGTTTAACAGGGGGAGGTAATACTGAAGCTTTCTTT
j_call: TRBJ1-1; v_call: TRBV28; clone_size: NA; d_call: TRBD1; cdr3_aa: CASRRTGGAFF; cdr3_nt: TGTGCCAGCAGACGGACAGGGGGGGCTTTCTTT
j_call: TRBJ2-7; v_call: TRBV6-2/TRBV6-3; clone_size: NA; d_call: NA; cdr3_aa: CASSYWAGSSYEQYF; cdr3_nt: TGTGCCAGCAGTTACTGGGCCGGGAGCTCCTACGAGCAGTACTTC
j_call: TRBJ1-5; v_call: TRBV20-1; clone_size: medium-sized; d_call: TRBD1; cdr3_aa: CSAVRGDRGYDQPQHF; cdr3_nt: TGCAGTGCCGTACGAGGGGACAGGGGGTATGATCAGCCCCAGCATTTT
j_call: TRBJ2-7; v_call: TRBV18; clone_size: NA; d_call: NA; cdr3_aa: CASSPVTGEVQYF; cdr3_nt: TGTGCCAGCTCACCTGTTACGGGAGAAGTGCAGTACTTC